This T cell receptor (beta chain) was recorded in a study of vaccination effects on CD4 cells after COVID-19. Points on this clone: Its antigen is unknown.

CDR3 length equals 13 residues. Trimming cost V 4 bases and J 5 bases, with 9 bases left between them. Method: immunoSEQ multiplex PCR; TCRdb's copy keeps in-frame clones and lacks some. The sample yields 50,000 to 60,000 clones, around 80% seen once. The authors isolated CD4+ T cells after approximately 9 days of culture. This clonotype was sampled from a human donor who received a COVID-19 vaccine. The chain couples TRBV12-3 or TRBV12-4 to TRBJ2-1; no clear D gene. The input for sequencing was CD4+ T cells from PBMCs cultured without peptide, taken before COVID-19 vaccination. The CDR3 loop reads CASSSNWDNEQFF. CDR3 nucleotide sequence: TGTGCCAGCAGTTCCAATTGGGACAATGAGCAGTTCTTC.